Included here is one T cell receptor (beta chain) sequence, with context. This clonotype showed up just once. Its antigen remains unidentified. One base away lies a much larger clone, so this may be a sequencing read error. From the cysteine through the phenylalanine, the CDR3 covers 14 amino acids. Just CDR3 DNA is preserved here, 42 bases in frame from base 1. Trimming at the junction amounts to 0 bases on V and 2 bases on J, and the germline ends lie 5 bases apart. The germline V gene (reference sequence) specifies LNHDA as CDR1 and SQIVND as CDR2. This entry comes from a study of T cells in Graves' hyperthyroidism and ophthalmopathy (dated by TCRdb to between 2018 and 2020). About the investigation overall: Peripheral blood was collected at initial diagnosis, before any treatment. To identify distinguishing TCR V-J signatures, a discovery cohort of around 100 patients was used, comprising 43 with Graves' ophthalmopathy and around 57 with stable Graves' hyperthyroidism. Whether ophthalmopathy could be predicted prospectively was tested in an independent validation cohort made up of roughly 19 hyperthyroidism patients plus 17 patients who later progressed to ophthalmopathy. The roughly 94 discovery patients were randomly split 7:3 into training and test sets. In about six Graves' hyperthyroidism patients, the study also compared T-cell repertoires from thyroid tissue with T-cell repertoires from blood. After blood sampling, hyperthyroidism patients were treated with methimazole at a starting dose of 30 mg daily, and ophthalmopathy patients were treated with high-dose intravenous methylprednisolone. TCR Vbeta CDR3 sequencing of fewer than 150 peripheral blood samples (fewer than 45 ophthalmopathy, about 74 hyperthyroidism and roughly 17 progressor patients) is reported in the paper. The paper as a whole reports these results and caveats: Ophthalmopathy was separated from stable hyperthyroidism by a 13 V-J signature model, with approximately 90% sensitivity and 81% to 83% specificity obtained in cross-validation and 80%/75% obtained in testing. In validation, the model predicted progression to ophthalmopathy a median of 6.5 months before onset, with about 67% sensitivity and 72.22% specificity. No statistical method was used to fix the sample size in advance, and group allocation was not hidden from the investigators. Blood samples also contained most of the expanded thyroid clonotypes (frequency above 0.001), which suggests that blood repertoires may reflect thyroid immune responses.

TCR beta CDR3 regions were amplified from RNA transcripts. For the first round of RT-PCR on the TCR CDR3, the HTBI primer set was used together with the Qiagen OneStep RT-PCR kit. Libraries were constructed in a second round of multiplex PCR, after which size selection and purification were performed. Paired-end sequencing of the libraries was performed with 100 bp reads on an Illumina HiSeq2000. Per the source publication's procedure: SOAPnuke was used to process the raw data, throwing out any read that contained adapters or uncalled bases, had a mean Phred below 15, or lacked an exact constant-primer or identifier match. High-quality paired reads were merged with COPE v1.2.5, and unique nucleotide sequences were defined as clonotypes. MiTCR v1.1 was used to align the clonotypes against IMGT TRBV, TRBD and TRBJ reference segments. Only V-J combinations with frequency above 0.0001, covering roughly 99% of repertoires, were analysed. The TCS score was defined as the ratio of F50 (clonal expansion) to E x V (chaos), calculated using BLOSUM62-based TCRdist between CDR3 peptides within each V-J. Welch's t-statistics and random forest reduced around 550 V-J features to 13, which were used in a naive Bayes classifier (R e1071). Using fastp at Q25 and MiXCR, TCRdb reprocessed the public reads and kept productive beta chains. Records with the same CDR3 protein are collapsed into one entry carrying the most frequent genes and DNA. The authors' filters were not applied to this entry. The sample table lists a few hundred thousand distinct CDR3 sequences, about a fifth of them with a count of one. 3.7% of the sample is in the top ten clones.

Stable Graves' hyperthyroidism was defined as the absence of progression to ophthalmopathy over 18 months of follow-up. Hyperthyroidism patients were newly diagnosed, with disease duration under 2 months, and aged 18 to 65 years. Patients with uncontrolled infections, other autoimmune diseases, pregnancy or lactation were excluded. Diagnoses relied on clinical symptoms, serum thyroxine and TRAb, thyroid ultrasound and orbital computed tomography. PBMCs were separated from over 9 ml of fresh peripheral blood using Ficoll-Paque density gradient centrifugation. Trizol reagent was used to extract total RNA, and RNA quality was then checked on an Agilent 2100 Bioanalyzer.

The sequence was obtained from a woman aged 18-29 years with Graves' hyperthyroidism. Recombination connected TRBV19 to TRBJ1-5, and the D gene may be TRBD1, 5 bases matching. Sequenced input: blood. The CDR3 in this case is CASSIEGGNQPQHF. The nucleotide sequence is TGTGCCAGTAGTATAGAAGGGGGCAATCAGCCCCAGCATTTT.